The next 21 T cell receptor beta chains were all read from a single sample in a study of shared T cell receptors in the human thymus. Clones were sequenced by immunoSEQ multiplex PCR, and TCRdb holds only the in-frame ones, with some missing. The data contain approximately 400,000 clones, over 90% of them singletons. Sample: thymocytes. These receptors were taken from a human donor.

This chain connects TRBV30 to TRBJ2-5; TRBD1 matches at 7 bases. Germline V gives CDR1 GTSNPN, CDR2 SVGIG (reference sequence). The length of the CDR3 is 17 residues. J gave up 5 bases and V 0 bases, and 15 bases lay outside the gene matches. CDR3 DNA sequence: TGTGCCTGGAGTGTACCCGACAGGGACCCTAAACAGGAGACCCAGTACTTC. The encoded protein is CAWSVPDRDPKQETQYF.

This chain links TRBV2 with TRBJ2-7; D possibly corresponds to TRBD2 (5 bases). The V gene's germline CDR1 is SNHLY and CDR2 FYNNEI. The CDR3 totals 13 residues. V was clipped by 0 bases and J by 4 bases, with 7 bases between them. CDR3 loop: CASSEAGDYEQYF. CDR3 DNA: TGTGCCAGCAGTGAAGCGGGAGATTACGAGCAGTACTTC. The whole variable domain, remainder taken from reference TRBV2 and TRBJ2-7, is EPEVTQTPSHQVTQMGQEVILRCVPISNHLYFYWYRQILGQKVEFLVSFYNNEISEKSEIFDDQFSVERPDGSNFTLKIRSTKLEDSAMYFCASSEAGDYEQYFGPGTRLTVT.

The rearrangement joins TRBV6-6 to TRBJ1-5, with no clear D. The CDR3 is 15 amino acids. V lost 2 bases and J lost 3, with 11 bases in between. CDR1 MNHNY and CDR2 SVGAGI come from the germline V gene (reference sequence). CDR3 nucleotide sequence: TGTGCCAGCAGTTACGCCCGACGGTACAATCAGCCCCAGCATTTT. Protein product: CASSYARRYNQPQHF.

V usage is TRBV10-1 and J usage is TRBJ2-5; TRBD2 matches 10 bases. Germline trimming cut 0 bases from V and 5 bases from J; bases unmatched to any gene: 3. This CDR3 is 15 amino acids long. Germline V lookup: CDR1 WNHNN, CDR2 SYGVQD (reference sequence). For the CDR3, the DNA is TGCGCCAGCAGTGAGTCCGGGACTAGCGTGGAGACCCAGTACTTC. Its translation: CASSESGTSVETQYF.

The chain links TRBV11-2 to TRBJ1-1, with 7 bases matching TRBD1. V was pared by 1 base and J by 3 bases, with 2 bases of the junction left unmatched. The CDR3 has 14 amino acids. The V gene's germline CDR1 is SGHAT and CDR2 FQNNGV. CDR3 amino acids: CASSLGDSHTEAFF. Here the CDR3 DNA reads TGTGCCAGCAGCTTAGGGGACAGTCACACTGAAGCTTTCTTT.

This chain uses TRBV5-6 with TRBJ1-5, with D unresolved. Between the trimmed V and J ends, which lost 1 base and 2 bases, there was a span of 13 bases. From germline, CDR1 is SGHDT and CDR2 YYEEEE. The CDR3 totals 16 residues. CDR3 DNA: TGTGCCAGCAGCTTGTGGCGGTCCCTTTGCAATCAGCCCCAGCATTTT. The encoded protein is CASSLWRSLCNQPQHF.

V usage is TRBV15 and J usage is TRBJ1-4; no clear D. The CDR3 is 15 amino acids. Between the trimmed V and J ends, which lost 1 base and 8 bases, there was a span of 14 bases. Germline-derived CDR1 and CDR2 are LNHNV and YYDKDF (reference sequence). CDR3 residues: CATSRGLDGNEKLFF. CDR3 DNA sequence: TGTGCCACCAGCAGAGGATTGGACGGGAACGAAAAACTGTTTTTT. The full variable domain, with the rest looked up from reference TRBV15 and TRBJ1-4, is DAMVIQNPRYQVTQFGKPVTLSCSQTLNHNVMYWYQQKSSQAPKLLFHYYDKDFNNEADTPDNFQSRRPNTSFCFLDIRSPGLGDTAMYLCATSRGLDGNEKLFFGSGTQLSVL.

This chain connects TRBV4-1 to TRBJ2-1, with D hard to call. The V end lost 0 bases, the J end lost 10 bases, and 13 bases lay between the germline ends. This CDR3 contains 14 residues. Looked up from germline, CDR1 is MGHRA and CDR2 is YSYEKL. The CDR3 region has the DNA TGCGCCAGCAGCCAAGATCCCCGATTGCCCGAGCAGTTCTTC. It is translated as CASSQDPRLPEQFF.

The V gene is TRBV5-4, the J gene TRBJ2-3, with D maybe TRBD2 (6 bases). The CDR3 consists of 15 residues. V was clipped by 4 bases and J by 3 bases, with 15 bases between them. Looked up from germline, CDR1 is SGHNT and CDR2 is YYREEE (reference sequence). The CDR3 sequence: CASSRAEGLTDTQYF. CDR3 nucleotides: TGTGCCAGCAGCCGGGCGGAGGGGTTGACAGATACGCAGTATTTT.

The rearrangement uses TRBV11-2 and TRBJ1-1; unclear D gene. V was trimmed by 0 bases and J by 9 bases, leaving 8 bases between them. CDR1 and CDR2 (germline): SGHAT, FQNNGV. The CDR3 extends over 12 amino acids. The DNA of the CDR3 is TGTGCCAGCAGCTTAGATGGGGTCAAAGCTTTCTTT. It yields the protein CASSLDGVKAFF.

The CDR3 DNA follows: TGTGCCAGCAGTCCTCCAGGGTCCTTCGACACAGATACGCAGTATTTT. This sequence encodes CASSPPGSFDTDTQYF. The rearrangement uses TRBV6-6 and TRBJ2-3; TRBD1 is a possible D gene (5 bases). V lost 5 bases, J lost 2 bases, and 17 bases lay in between. The germline CDR1 and CDR2 sequences are MNHNY and SVGAGI (reference sequence). The CDR3 consists of 16 residues.

V gene TRBV11-3 combines with J gene TRBJ2-1, with 11 bases identical to TRBD2. CDR1 and CDR2 (germline): SGHNT, YENEEA. V lost 1 base and J lost 8; bases outside the gene matches: 7. The CDR3 sequence is 16 residues long. For the CDR3, the DNA is TGTGCCAGCAGCTTAGTCACTAGCGGGAGAGGGGATGAGCAGTTCTTC. Its protein product is CASSLVTSGRGDEQFF.

This chain joins TRBV9 and TRBJ1-2; the match to TRBD1 covers 9 bases. In germline, CDR1 is SGDLS, CDR2 YYNGEE. V was pared by 4 bases and J by 4 bases, with 5 bases of the junction left unmatched. The CDR3 extends over 14 amino acids. The DNA for the CDR3 is TGTGCCAGCAGCCTGAGACAGGGGGTCTATGGCTACACCTTC. Encoded protein: CASSLRQGVYGYTF.

The chain links TRBV5-6 to TRBJ1-3, with TRBD1 identical over 7 bases. CDR1 SGHDT and CDR2 YYEEEE come from the germline V gene. This CDR3 region has 14 residues. Trimming removed 4 bases from V and 8 bases from J; junction bases left unmatched: 9. The CDR3 DNA sequence: TGTGCCAGCAGCCCCGGGACAGCTTATCACACCATATATTTT. Residues: CASSPGTAYHTIYF.

The V call is TRBV28, the J call TRBJ2-3, with 7 bases aligning to TRBD2. This CDR3 comprises 17 residues. CDR1 MDHEN and CDR2 SYDVKM come from the germline V gene. V trimming: 5 bases; J trimming: 4 bases; junction bases outside the gene matches: 15. CDR3 sequence (DNA): TGTGCCAGCAGTCCCTCCCCTATAGCGGGTGGGGCAGATACGCAGTATTTT. Protein sequence: CASSPSPIAGGADTQYF.

The chain employs TRBV5-3 and TRBJ2-7; no definite D call. TRBV5-3 qualifies as an ORF whose function is uncertain. Deletions cut 3 bases from V and 0 bases from J, with 13 bases between. This CDR3 comprises 15 residues. CDR3 in DNA: TGTGCCAGAAGCTCTTGTCCGACATCCTCCTACGAGCAGTACTTC. This gives the protein CARSSCPTSSYEQYF.

The chain recombines TRBV29-1 with TRBJ1-1, with TRBD1 identical over 12 bases. This CDR3 spans 16 amino acids. Germline V gene lookup returns CDR1 SQVTM and CDR2 ANQGSEA. The CDR3 bases are TGCAGGGCCGGGACAGGGGGCATCAACATGAACACTGAAGCTTTCTTT. This gives the protein CRAGTGGINMNTEAFF.

The chain uses TRBV7-9 and TRBJ2-5; D perhaps matches TRBD2 (6 bases). Trimming removed 5 bases at V and 4 bases at J, with 14 bases between. The CDR3 is made up of 14 amino acids. Germline V lookup: CDR1 SEHNR, CDR2 FQNEAQ (reference sequence). CDR3 protein: CASSRRAGTETQYF. In nucleotides, the CDR3 is TGTGCCAGCAGCAGAAGGGCGGGGACAGAGACCCAGTACTTC. The variable domain in full, with the rest retrieved from reference TRBV7-9 and TRBJ2-5, is DTGVSQNPRHKITKRGQNVTFRCDPISEHNRLYWYRQTLGQGPEFLTYFQNEAQLEKSRLLSDRFSAERPKGSFSTLEIQRTEQGDSAMYLCASSRRAGTETQYFGPGTRLLVL.

This clone was found a few times. V is TRBV14 and J is TRBJ2-1, with TRBD2 matching 8 bases. This CDR3 is 15 amino acids long. In germline, CDR1 is SGHDN, CDR2 FVKESK. V lost 0 bases to trimming and J lost 8 bases; unmatched junction nucleotides: 6. This CDR3 reads CASSQDRGLDHEQFF. DNA for the CDR3: TGTGCCAGCAGCCAAGATAGGGGACTAGATCATGAGCAGTTCTTC.

V usage is TRBV30 and J usage is TRBJ2-7, with D possibly called TRBD1 or TRBD2 (9 bases each). The germline CDR1 and CDR2 sequences are GTSNPN and SVGIG (reference sequence). The CDR3 totals 18 residues. Trimming pared 5 bases from V and 6 bases from J, leaving 32 bases between. The CDR3, as DNA: TGTGCCTGGGACTCCGGGACAGGGCTCCCGAGCGGGAGGAGCGAGCAGTACTTC. Translating gives CAWDSGTGLPSGRSEQYF.

This clone was counted a single time. V is TRBV14 and J is TRBJ2-5; D uncertain. The V gene's germline CDR1 is SGHDN and CDR2 FVKESK. This CDR3 is 14 amino acids long. The ends were cut back, 0 bases at V and 2 bases at J, with 7 bases in the middle. The CDR3 DNA follows: TGTGCCAGCAGCCAAGATCACAGACAAGAGACCCAGTACTTC. It specifies CASSQDHRQETQYF.